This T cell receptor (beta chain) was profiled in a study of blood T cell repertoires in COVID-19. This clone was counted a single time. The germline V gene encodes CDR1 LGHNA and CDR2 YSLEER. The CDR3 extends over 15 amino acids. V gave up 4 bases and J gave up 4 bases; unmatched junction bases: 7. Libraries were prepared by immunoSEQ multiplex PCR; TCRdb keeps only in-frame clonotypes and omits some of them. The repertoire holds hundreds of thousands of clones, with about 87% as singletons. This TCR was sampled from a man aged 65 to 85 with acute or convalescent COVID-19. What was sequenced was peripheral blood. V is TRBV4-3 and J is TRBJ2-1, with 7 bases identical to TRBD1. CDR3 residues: CASSRQGGPYNEQFF. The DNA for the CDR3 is TGCGCCAGCAGCCGACAGGGTGGGCCTTACAATGAGCAGTTCTTC.